Detailed here is one T cell receptor (beta chain). Its cognate antigen is unknown. TCRdb reprocessed the 5' RACE reads and keeps a single row for each CDR3 protein, giving no DNA. The listing records approximately 400,000 distinct CDR3 sequences. This record belongs to a study of monozygotic twins with inflammatory bowel disease. Germline V gene lookup returns CDR1 LGHDT and CDR2 YNNKEL (reference sequence). There are 15 residues in the CDR3. Study-wide results and limits: In the analysis, different T cell subtypes could not be told apart.

The TCR originated in a human donor with ulcerative colitis or Crohn's disease, or a healthy co-twin of an affected twin (not recorded which). The rearrangement uses TRBV3-1 and TRBJ2-1. Sequenced: blood. CDR3 residues: CASSQDVLPYNEQFF.